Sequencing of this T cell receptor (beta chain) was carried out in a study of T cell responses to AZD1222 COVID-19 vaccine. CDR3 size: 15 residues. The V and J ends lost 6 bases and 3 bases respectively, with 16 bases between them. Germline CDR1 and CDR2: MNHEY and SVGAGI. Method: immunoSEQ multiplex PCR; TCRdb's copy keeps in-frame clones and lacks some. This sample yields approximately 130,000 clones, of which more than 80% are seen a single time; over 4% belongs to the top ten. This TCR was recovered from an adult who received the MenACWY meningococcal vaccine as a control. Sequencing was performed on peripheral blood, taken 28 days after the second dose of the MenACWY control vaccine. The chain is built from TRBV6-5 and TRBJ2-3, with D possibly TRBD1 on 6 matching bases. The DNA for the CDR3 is TGTGCCAGCAGGACTCAGGGAAGGGGGACAGATACGCAGTATTTT. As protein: CASRTQGRGTDTQYF.